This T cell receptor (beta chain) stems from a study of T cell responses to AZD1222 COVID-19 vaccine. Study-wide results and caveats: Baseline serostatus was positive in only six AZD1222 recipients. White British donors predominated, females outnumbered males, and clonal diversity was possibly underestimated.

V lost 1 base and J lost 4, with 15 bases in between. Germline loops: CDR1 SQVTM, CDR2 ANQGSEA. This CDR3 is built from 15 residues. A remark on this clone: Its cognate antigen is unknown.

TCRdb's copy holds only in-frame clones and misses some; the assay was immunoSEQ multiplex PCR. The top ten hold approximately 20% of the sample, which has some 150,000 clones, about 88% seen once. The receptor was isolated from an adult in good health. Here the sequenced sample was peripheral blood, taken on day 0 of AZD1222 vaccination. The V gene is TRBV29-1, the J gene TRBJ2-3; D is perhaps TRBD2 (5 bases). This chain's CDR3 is CSVEAPGVAPDTQYF. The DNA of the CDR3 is TGCAGCGTTGAAGCGCCCGGGGTTGCCCCAGATACGCAGTATTTT.